This passage covers 10 T cell receptor beta chains from one sample sequenced in a study of OX40 agonist ivuxolimab in advanced cancers. Libraries were prepared by immunoSEQ multiplex PCR; TCRdb keeps only in-frame clonotypes and omits some of them. The top ten hold 0.7% to 0.9% of the sample, which has approximately 110,000 clones, 80% to 95% seen once. The source material was CD4+ or CD8+ T cells sorted from blood, sampled in a trial of the OX40 agonist ivuxolimab. The receptor set was obtained from an adult with an advanced solid tumor such as melanoma, head and neck, liver or kidney cancer.

The CDR3 spells CASSYRGSAAGELFF. As DNA, the CDR3 is TGCGCCAGCAGCTACCGCGGGAGCGCCGCCGGGGAGCTGTTTTTT. The rearrangement uses TRBV5-1 and TRBJ2-2; 7 bases map to TRBD2. CDR3 length: 15 amino acids. From germline, CDR1 is SGHRS and CDR2 YFSETQ. V lost 3 bases and J lost 6; bases outside the gene matches: 8.

This clone was recorded only once. This sequence joins TRBV5-1 and TRBJ2-7; 13 bases line up with TRBD2. The CDR3 sequence is 17 residues long. CDR1 and CDR2 (germline): SGHRS, YFSETQ. Germline trimming cut 3 bases from V and 0 bases from J; bases unmatched to any gene: 6. CDR3 protein: CASSSGTSGTISYEQYF. CDR3 DNA: TGCGCCAGCAGCTCCGGGACTAGCGGGACAATCTCCTACGAGCAGTACTTC.

V and J are TRBV7-2 and TRBJ1-1, with no clear D. Germline V gene data show CDR1 as SGHTA and CDR2 as FQGNSA. CDR3 length equals 13 residues. Between the trimmed V and J ends, which lost 4 bases and 10 bases, there was a span of 16 bases. CDR3 nucleotides: TGTGCCAGCAGCTCCGGAGAGGGAGGGATAGCTTTCTTT. This codes for CASSSGEGGIAFF.

J is TRBJ1-2 and V is TRBV7-9; D gene ambiguous. V lost 1 base and J lost 4, with 7 bases in between. This CDR3 has 13 residues. Germline loops: CDR1 SEHNR, CDR2 FQNEAQ (reference sequence). The CDR3 DNA follows: TGTGCCAGCAGCTTAGTGGGAGGCTATGGCTACACCTTC. This encodes CASSLVGGYGYTF.

The rearrangement links TRBV28 to TRBJ1-3, with 9 bases matching TRBD1. After removal of 8 bases from V and 6 bases from J, the junction contained 8 bases not matched to a gene. Germline CDR1 reads MDHEN; CDR2 reads SYDVKM. This CDR3 region has 14 residues. CDR3 in DNA: TGTGCCAGCTCCGGGACAGGGAGGGCAAACACCATATATTTT. Translated: CASSGTGRANTIYF. Looking up the rest from reference TRBV28 and TRBJ1-3 gives the full variable domain: DVKVTQSSRYLVKRTGEKVFLECVQDMDHENMFWYRQDPGLGLRLIYFSYDVKMKEKGDIPEGYSVSREKKERFSLILESASTNQTSMYLCASSGTGRANTIYFGEGSWLTVV.

The chain employs TRBV19 and TRBJ2-3; the match to TRBD1 covers 7 bases. Looked up from germline, CDR1 is LNHDA and CDR2 is SQIVND (reference sequence). The V and J ends lost 3 bases and 5 bases, in that order; junction bases with no gene match: 5. The CDR3 extends over 14 amino acids. CDR3 DNA sequence: TGTGCCAGTAGTATGGGGACAGTTTTAGATACGCAGTATTTT. The encoded protein is CASSMGTVLDTQYF.

The J gene is TRBJ2-5, the V gene TRBV6-6; possible D gene TRBD2, 6 bases. This CDR3 comprises 13 residues. Trimming stripped 6 bases from V and 5 bases from J, with 13 bases between. The germline V gene has CDR1 MNHNY and CDR2 SVGAGI (reference sequence). The CDR3 DNA reads TGTGCCAGCAGCCCGGCGGGGCTGGAGACCCAGTACTTC. Its protein product is CASSPAGLETQYF.

The V call is TRBV7-2, the J call TRBJ2-2; D not resolved. The CDR3 extends over 16 amino acids. CDR1 and CDR2 (germline): SGHTA, FQGNSA. V lost 4 bases, J lost 6 bases, and 18 bases lay in between. Here the CDR3 reads CASSSPRRMFSGELFF. As DNA, the CDR3 is TGTGCCAGCAGCTCCCCAAGGAGAATGTTTTCCGGGGAGCTGTTTTTT.

The genes are TRBV2 and TRBJ2-1; TRBD2 agrees at 11 bases. V lost 7 bases, J lost 7 bases, and 18 bases stayed unmatched. The CDR3 sequence is 18 residues long. The germline V gene encodes CDR1 SNHLY and CDR2 FYNNEI. The CDR3 DNA reads as TGTGCCAGCAATTTAGCGGGAGGGCCAAGCTCAGTTTTGAATGAGCAGTTCTTC. Translated: CASNLAGGPSSVLNEQFF. The full variable domain, rest sourced from reference TRBV2 and TRBJ2-1, is EPEVTQTPSHQVTQMGQEVILRCVPISNHLYFYWYRQILGQKVEFLVSFYNNEISEKSEIFDDQFSVERPDGSNFTLKIRSTKLEDSAMYFCASNLAGGPSSVLNEQFFGPGTRLTVL.

This clone has a single count. This chain links TRBV5-4 with TRBJ2-5; D is possibly TRBD1 (6 bases). The CDR3 consists of 16 residues. The germline V and J ends were trimmed by 2 bases and 7 bases, with 21 bases remaining between them. The germline V gene encodes CDR1 SGHNT and CDR2 YYREEE (reference sequence). The CDR3 region is CASSLDTGPGGSTQYF. Written as DNA, the CDR3 is TGTGCCAGCAGCTTAGATACAGGGCCCGGCGGTTCGACCCAGTACTTC.